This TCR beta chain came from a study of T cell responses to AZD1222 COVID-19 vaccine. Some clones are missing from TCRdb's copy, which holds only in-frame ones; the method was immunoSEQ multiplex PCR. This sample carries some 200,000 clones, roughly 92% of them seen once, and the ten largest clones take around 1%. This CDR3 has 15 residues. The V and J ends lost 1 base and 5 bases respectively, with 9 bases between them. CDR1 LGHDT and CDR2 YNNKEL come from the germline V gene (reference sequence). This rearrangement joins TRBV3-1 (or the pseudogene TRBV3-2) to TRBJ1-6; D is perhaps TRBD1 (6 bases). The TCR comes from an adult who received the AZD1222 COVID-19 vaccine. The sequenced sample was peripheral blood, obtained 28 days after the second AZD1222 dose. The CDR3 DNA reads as TGTGCCAGCAGCCAAGTGGGGGCCAATAATTCACCCCTCCACTTT. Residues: CASSQVGANNSPLHF.